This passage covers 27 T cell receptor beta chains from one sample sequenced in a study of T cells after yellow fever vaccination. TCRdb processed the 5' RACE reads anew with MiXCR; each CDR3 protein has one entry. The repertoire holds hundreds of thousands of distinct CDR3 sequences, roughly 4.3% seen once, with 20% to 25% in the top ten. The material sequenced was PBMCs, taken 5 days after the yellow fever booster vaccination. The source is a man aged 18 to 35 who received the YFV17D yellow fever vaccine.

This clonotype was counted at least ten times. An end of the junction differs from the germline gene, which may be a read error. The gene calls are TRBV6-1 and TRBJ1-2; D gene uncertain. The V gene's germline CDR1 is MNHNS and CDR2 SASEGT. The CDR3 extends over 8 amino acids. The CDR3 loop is CASSGGAF. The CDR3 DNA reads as TGTGCCAGCTCTGGCGGGGCCTTC.

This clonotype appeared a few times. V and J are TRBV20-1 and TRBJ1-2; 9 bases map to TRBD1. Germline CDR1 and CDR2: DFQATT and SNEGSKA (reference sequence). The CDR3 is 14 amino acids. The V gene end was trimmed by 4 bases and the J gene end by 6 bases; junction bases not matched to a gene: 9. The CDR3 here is CSAIRQGERDGYTF. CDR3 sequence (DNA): TGCAGTGCTATCCGACAGGGGGAGAGGGATGGCTACACCTTC.

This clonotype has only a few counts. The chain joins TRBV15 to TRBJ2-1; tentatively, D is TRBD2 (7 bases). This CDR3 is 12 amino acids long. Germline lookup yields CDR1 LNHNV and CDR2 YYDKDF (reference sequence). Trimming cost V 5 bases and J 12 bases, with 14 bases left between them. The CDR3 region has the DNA TGTGCCACCAGCGGGCAGGGGAGGGGGCAGTTCTTC. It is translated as CATSGQGRGQFF.

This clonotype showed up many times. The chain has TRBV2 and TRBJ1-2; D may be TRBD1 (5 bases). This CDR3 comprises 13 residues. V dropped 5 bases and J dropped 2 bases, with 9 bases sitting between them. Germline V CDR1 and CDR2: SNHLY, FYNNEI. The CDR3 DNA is TGTGCCAGCAGTCAGGACATAAACTATGGCTACACCTTC. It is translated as CASSQDINYGYTF.

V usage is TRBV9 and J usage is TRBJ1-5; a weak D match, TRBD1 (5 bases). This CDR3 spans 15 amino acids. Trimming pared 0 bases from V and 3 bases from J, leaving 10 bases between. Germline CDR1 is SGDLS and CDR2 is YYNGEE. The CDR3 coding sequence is TGTGCCAGCAGCGTAGGTCCCAGGGTCAATCAGCCCCAGCATTTT. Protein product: CASSVGPRVNQPQHF.

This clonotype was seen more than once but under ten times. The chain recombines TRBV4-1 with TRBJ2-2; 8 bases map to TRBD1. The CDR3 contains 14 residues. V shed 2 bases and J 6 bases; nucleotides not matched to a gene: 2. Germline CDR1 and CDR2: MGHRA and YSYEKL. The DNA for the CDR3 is TGCGCCAGCAGCCAACAGGGGGCAGCCGGGGAGCTGTTTTTT. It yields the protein CASSQQGAAGELFF.

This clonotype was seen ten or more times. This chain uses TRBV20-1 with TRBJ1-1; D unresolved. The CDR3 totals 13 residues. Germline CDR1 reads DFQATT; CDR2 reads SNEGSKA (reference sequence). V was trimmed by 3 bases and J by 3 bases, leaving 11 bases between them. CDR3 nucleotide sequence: TGCAGTGCTAGTACACTGCTGGACACTGAAGCTTTCTTT. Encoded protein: CSASTLLDTEAFF.

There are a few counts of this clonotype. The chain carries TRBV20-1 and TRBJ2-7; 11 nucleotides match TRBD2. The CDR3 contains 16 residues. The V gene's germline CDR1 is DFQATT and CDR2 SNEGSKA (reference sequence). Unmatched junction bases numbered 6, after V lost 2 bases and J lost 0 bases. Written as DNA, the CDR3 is TGCAGTGCTAGACCTAGACTAGCGGGGAGCTCCTACGAGCAGTACGTC. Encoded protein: CSARPRLAGSSYEQYV.

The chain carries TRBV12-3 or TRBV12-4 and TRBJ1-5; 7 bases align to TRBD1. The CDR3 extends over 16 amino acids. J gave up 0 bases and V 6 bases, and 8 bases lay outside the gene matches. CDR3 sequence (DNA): TGTGCCAGCAGCCCGGGACAGCCCTATAGCAATCAGCCCCAGCATTTT. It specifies CASSPGQPYSNQPQHF.

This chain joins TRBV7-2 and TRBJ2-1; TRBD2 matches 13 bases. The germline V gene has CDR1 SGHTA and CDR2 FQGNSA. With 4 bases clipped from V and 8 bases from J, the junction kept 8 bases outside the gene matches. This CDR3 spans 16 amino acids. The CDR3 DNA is TGTGCCAGCAGCTCCGTGGGACTAGCGGGGTGGGATGAGCAGTTCTTC. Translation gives CASSSVGLAGWDEQFF.

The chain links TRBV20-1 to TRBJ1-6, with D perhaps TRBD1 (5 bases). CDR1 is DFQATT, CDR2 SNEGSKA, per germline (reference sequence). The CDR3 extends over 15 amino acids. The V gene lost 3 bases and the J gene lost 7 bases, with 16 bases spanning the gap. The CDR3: CSASGSRDLNSPLHF. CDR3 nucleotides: TGCAGTGCTAGCGGAAGCAGGGATTTAAATTCACCCCTCCACTTT.

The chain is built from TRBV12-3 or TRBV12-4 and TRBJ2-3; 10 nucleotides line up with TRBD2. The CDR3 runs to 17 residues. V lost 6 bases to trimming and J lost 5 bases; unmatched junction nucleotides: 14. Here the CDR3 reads CASRRGLAKNKGDTQYF. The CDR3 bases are TGTGCCAGCAGGCGGGGACTAGCGAAAAACAAGGGAGATACGCAGTATTTT.

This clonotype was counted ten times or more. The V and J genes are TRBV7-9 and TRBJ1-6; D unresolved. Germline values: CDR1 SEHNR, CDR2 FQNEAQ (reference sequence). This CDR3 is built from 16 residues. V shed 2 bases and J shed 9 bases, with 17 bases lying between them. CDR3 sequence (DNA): TGTGCCAGCAGCTTAACTTGGACCAGCCGGCGTTCACCCCTCCACTTT. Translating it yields CASSLTWTSRRSPLHF.

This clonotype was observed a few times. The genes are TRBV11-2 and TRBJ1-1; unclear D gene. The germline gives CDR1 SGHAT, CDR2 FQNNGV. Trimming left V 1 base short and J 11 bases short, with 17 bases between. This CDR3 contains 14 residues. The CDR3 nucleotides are TGTGCCAGCAGCTTAGTTAACACCTGGGGTGATGCTTTCTTT. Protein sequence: CASSLVNTWGDAFF.

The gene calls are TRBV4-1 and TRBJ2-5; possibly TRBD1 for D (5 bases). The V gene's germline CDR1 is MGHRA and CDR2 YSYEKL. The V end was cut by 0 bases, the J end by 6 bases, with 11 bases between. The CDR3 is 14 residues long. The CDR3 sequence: CASSQDKGMKTQYF. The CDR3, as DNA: TGCGCCAGCAGCCAAGACAAGGGGATGAAGACCCAGTACTTC.

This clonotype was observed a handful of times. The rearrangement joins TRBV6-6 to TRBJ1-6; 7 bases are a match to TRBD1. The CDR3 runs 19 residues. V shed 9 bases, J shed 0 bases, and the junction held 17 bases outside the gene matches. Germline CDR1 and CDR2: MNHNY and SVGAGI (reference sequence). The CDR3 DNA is TGTGCCAGTGGGGCGCTGGGACAGACCATGAGCTCCTATAATTCACCCCTCCACTTT. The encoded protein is CASGALGQTMSSYNSPLHF.

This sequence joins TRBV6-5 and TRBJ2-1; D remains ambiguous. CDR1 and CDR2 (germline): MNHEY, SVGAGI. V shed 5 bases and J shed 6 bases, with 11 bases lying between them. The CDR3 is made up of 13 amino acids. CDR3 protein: CASSTTDSNEQFF. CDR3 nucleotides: TGTGCCAGCAGTACTACCGACTCCAATGAGCAGTTCTTC.

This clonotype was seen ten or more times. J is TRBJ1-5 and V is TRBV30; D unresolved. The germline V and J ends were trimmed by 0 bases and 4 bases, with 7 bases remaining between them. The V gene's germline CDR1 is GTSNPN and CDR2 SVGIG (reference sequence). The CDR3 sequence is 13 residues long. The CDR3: CAWSVRGNQPQHF. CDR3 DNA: TGTGCCTGGAGTGTACGGGGAAATCAGCCCCAGCATTTT.

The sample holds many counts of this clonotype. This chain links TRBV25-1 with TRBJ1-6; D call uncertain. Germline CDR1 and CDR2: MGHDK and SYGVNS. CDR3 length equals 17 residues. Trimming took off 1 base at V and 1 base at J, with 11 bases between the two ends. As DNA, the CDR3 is TGTGCCAGCAGTGAATTTGAGGAACGGTCCTATAATTCACCCCTCCACTTT. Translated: CASSEFEERSYNSPLHF.

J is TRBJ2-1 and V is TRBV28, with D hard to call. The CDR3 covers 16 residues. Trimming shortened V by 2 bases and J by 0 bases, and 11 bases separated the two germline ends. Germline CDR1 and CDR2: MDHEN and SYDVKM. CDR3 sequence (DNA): TGTGCCAGCAGTTTAGTCGAGCCGAGCTCCTACAATGAGCAGTTCTTC. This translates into CASSLVEPSSYNEQFF.

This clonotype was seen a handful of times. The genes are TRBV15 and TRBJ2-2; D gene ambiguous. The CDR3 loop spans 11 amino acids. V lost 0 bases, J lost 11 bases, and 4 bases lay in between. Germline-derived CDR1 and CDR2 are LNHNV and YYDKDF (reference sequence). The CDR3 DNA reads TGTGCCACCAGCAGAGATGTAGAGCTGTTTTTT. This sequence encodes CATSRDVELFF.

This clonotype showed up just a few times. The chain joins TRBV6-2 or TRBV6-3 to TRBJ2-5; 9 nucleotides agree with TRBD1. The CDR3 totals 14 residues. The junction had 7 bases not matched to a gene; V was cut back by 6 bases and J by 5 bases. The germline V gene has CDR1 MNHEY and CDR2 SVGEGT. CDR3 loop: CASSGTGPGETQYF. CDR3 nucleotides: TGTGCCAGCAGCGGGACAGGGCCTGGGGAGACCCAGTACTTC.

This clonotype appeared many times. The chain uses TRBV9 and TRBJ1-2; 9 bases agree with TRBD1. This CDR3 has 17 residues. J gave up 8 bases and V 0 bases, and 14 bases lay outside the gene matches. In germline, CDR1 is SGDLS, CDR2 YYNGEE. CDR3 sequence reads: CASSVAPPGQGFGGYTF. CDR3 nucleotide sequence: TGTGCCAGCAGCGTAGCTCCACCGGGACAGGGATTCGGCGGCTACACCTTC.

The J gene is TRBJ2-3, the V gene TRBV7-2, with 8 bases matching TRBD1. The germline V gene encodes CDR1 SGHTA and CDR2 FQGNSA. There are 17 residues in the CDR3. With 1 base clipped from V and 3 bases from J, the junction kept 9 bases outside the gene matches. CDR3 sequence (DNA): TGTGCCAGCAGCTTAGGTCCGGGACAGGATCGTACAGATACGCAGTATTTT. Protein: CASSLGPGQDRTDTQYF.

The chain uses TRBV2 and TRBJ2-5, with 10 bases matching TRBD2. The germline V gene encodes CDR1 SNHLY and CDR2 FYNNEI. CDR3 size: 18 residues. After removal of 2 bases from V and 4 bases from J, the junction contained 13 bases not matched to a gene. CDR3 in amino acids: CASSERWSSGGTIETQYF. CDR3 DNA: TGTGCCAGCAGTGAACGGTGGAGTAGCGGGGGGACGATAGAGACCCAGTACTTC.

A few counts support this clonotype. In nucleotides, the CDR3 is TGCAGTGCTAGAGGACAGGGGGGATACGAGCAGTACTTC. Its protein product is CSARGQGGYEQYF. The rearrangement links TRBV20-1 to TRBJ2-7; 9 bases agree with TRBD1. Germline loops: CDR1 DFQATT, CDR2 SNEGSKA (reference sequence). V was pared by 1 base and J by 4 bases, with 2 bases of the junction left unmatched. The CDR3 length is 13 residues.

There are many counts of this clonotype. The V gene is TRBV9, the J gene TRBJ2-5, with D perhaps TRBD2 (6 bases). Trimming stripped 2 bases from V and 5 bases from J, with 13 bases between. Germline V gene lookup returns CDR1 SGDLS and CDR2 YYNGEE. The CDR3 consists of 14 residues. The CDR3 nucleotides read TGTGCCAGCAGCGTCCAACCGGGGGTGGAGACCCAGTACTTC. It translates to CASSVQPGVETQYF.